One T cell receptor beta chain is described in this entry. A CD45RA-negative memory subset and a CD45RA+ naive subset were separated from the CD4+ cells. Per the original data handling: Filtering differed, since immunoSEQ gave only junction sequences and no quality scores. The table came from immunoSEQ multiplex PCR; TCRdb's copy has only in-frame clones and leaves some out. That table is the source of V, J and clone size, and D and trimming were worked out from the DNA. In the table there are over 950,000 clones, 77% of which are singletons. This sample is drawn from a study of shared clonotypes between healthy human individuals. CDR3 length equals 14 residues. The V and J ends lost 5 bases and 5 bases, in that order; junction bases with no gene match: 6. In germline, CDR1 is MDHEN, CDR2 SYDVKM.

The sample consisted of memory CD4+ T cells from PBMCs. Regarding subset: CD45RA-negative fraction. V is TRBV28 and J is TRBJ1-2; 9 bases agree with TRBD1. The clonotype was recovered from a man aged 18-30 years in good health. Some clones in this sample may be carry-over from other donors' samples. The CDR3 bases are TGTGCCAGCAGTCTCTACAGGGGGCGGTATGGCTACACCTTC. The encoded protein is CASSLYRGRYGYTF.